This is a list of T cell receptor beta chains from one sample in a study of blood T cell repertoires in COVID-19. Measured with immunoSEQ multiplex PCR; TCRdb has only the in-frame clones, and not every one. This table has about 170,000 clones, 83% appearing once. The sequencing input was peripheral blood. These receptors were taken from a woman of 80 years or more with acute or convalescent COVID-19. Both conserved end residues are part of each CDR3. A D gene is named only where the DNA matches it firmly. Clone size is shown for a subset of rows, as once, few, many or a class of expanded clone.

j_gene,abundance,d_gene,len,v_gene,CDR3aa,CDR3nt
TRBJ2-7,.,.,15,TRBV18,CASSPYSDYTYEQYF,TGTGCCAGCTCACCGTATTCGGACTACACCTACGAGCAGTACTTC
TRBJ1-2,once,.,14,TRBV3-1/TRBV3-2,CASSQAHGQGGYTF,TGTGCCAGCAGCCAAGCACATGGCCAGGGTGGCTACACCTTC
TRBJ2-7,.,.,14,TRBV11-2,CASSPLLVSPEQYF,TGTGCCAGCAGCCCCCTATTAGTTAGCCCCGAGCAGTACTTC
TRBJ2-3,.,.,15,TRBV5-1,CASSLVAGSTDTQYF,TGCGCCAGCAGCTTGGTGGCAGGGAGCACAGATACGCAGTATTTT
TRBJ2-7,.,.,15,TRBV19,CASSISTDISYEQYF,TGTGCCAGTAGTATAAGTACAGATATCTCCTACGAGCAGTACTTC
TRBJ1-1,.,.,16,TRBV3-1/TRBV3-2,CASSTNRVWESTEAFF,TGTGCCAGCAGCACAAACAGGGTATGGGAGTCCACTGAAGCTTTCTTT
TRBJ2-1,once,.,14,TRBV14,CASSLPGGGVEQFF,TGTGCCAGCAGCCTTCCAGGGGGAGGAGTTGAGCAGTTCTTC
TRBJ2-7,.,.,14,TRBV9,CASSVEASESEQYF,TGTGCCAGCAGCGTAGAGGCTAGCGAAAGCGAGCAGTACTTC
TRBJ2-7,once,TRBD1,14,TRBV5-5,CASSPRTGDYEQYF,TGTGCCAGCAGCCCCCGGACAGGGGACTACGAGCAGTACTTC
TRBJ1-2,.,.,13,TRBV3-1/TRBV3-2,CASSRETHYGYTF,TGTGCCAGCAGCCGCGAGACACACTATGGCTACACCTTC
TRBJ2-1,.,.,15,TRBV5-8,CASSPAGFSYNEQFF,TGTGCCAGCAGCCCCGCAGGGTTCTCCTACAATGAGCAGTTCTTC
TRBJ1-1,.,.,15,TRBV6-6,CASSLRAGSNTEAFF,TGTGCCAGCAGTCTCAGGGCTGGGTCGAACACTGAAGCTTTCTTT
TRBJ2-7,.,TRBD1,15,TRBV6-6,CASSYGTVHSYEQYF,TGTGCCAGCAGTTACGGGACAGTGCACTCCTACGAGCAGTACTTC
TRBJ2-5,.,.,14,TRBV11-2,CASSQDRTGGTQYF,TGTGCCAGCAGCCAGGACAGGACCGGGGGGACCCAGTACTTC
TRBJ2-2,once,TRBD1,15,TRBV6-5,CASRWTGTLAGELFF,TGTGCCAGCAGATGGACAGGGACATTGGCCGGGGAGCTGTTTTTT
TRBJ2-3,.,.,14,TRBV15,CATSRSGPLDTQYF,TGTGCCACCAGCAGATCAGGTCCCCTGGATACGCAGTATTTT
TRBJ2-2,.,.,16,TRBV19,CASNQIGGTISGELFF,TGTGCCAGTAACCAAATCGGGGGAACCATAAGCGGGGAGCTGTTTTTT
TRBJ1-4,.,.,13,TRBV6-1,CASSESGVEKLFF,TGTGCCAGCAGTGAGTCAGGGGTTGAAAAACTGTTTTTT
TRBJ1-2,once,.,16,TRBV5-1,CASSLGQGTPNYGYTF,TGCGCCAGCAGCTTGGGGCAGGGAACCCCTAACTATGGCTACACCTTC
TRBJ2-6,once,.,15,TRBV5-8,CASSFYSSGANVLTF,TGTGCCAGCAGCTTTTACAGCTCTGGGGCCAACGTCCTGACTTTC
TRBJ2-2,.,.,14,TRBV7-9,CASSSRADTGELFF,TGTGCCAGCAGCTCTAGAGCGGACACCGGGGAGCTGTTTTTT
TRBJ1-1,few,TRBD1,13,TRBV10-2,CASSVPTGGAIFF,TGCGCCAGCAGTGTTCCCACAGGGGGCGCAATCTTCTTT